This TCR beta chain was recorded in a study of T cell responses to AZD1222 COVID-19 vaccine. Here immunoSEQ multiplex PCR was the method, and the copy in TCRdb shows in-frame clones only, minus some. The table lists about 60,000 clones, over 60% of them singletons. In germline, CDR1 is SEHNR, CDR2 FQNEAQ (reference sequence). This CDR3 region has 16 residues. Between the trimmed V and J ends, which lost 1 base and 4 bases, there was a span of 13 bases. The source was peripheral blood, collected 28 days after the second AZD1222 dose. The rearrangement joins TRBV7-9 to TRBJ2-2, with a tentative D call TRBD1 (5 bases). The sequence was collected from an adult who received the AZD1222 COVID-19 vaccine. CDR3 sequence reads: CASSLEWGQGTGELFF. The CDR3 nucleotides read TGTGCCAGCAGCTTAGAATGGGGCCAGGGCACCGGGGAGCTGTTTTTT.